This T cell receptor (beta chain) was obtained from a study of blood T cell repertoires in COVID-19. Method: immunoSEQ multiplex PCR; TCRdb's copy keeps in-frame clones and lacks some. The sample consists of approximately 350,000 clones, under 85% of them appearing once. The CDR3 is 15 residues long. With V trimmed by 1 base and J by 4 bases, 6 bases remained unmatched. Germline V lookup: CDR1 MGHRA, CDR2 YSYEKL. This TCR was sampled from a woman aged 50 to 60 who had recovered from COVID-19. The chain is built from TRBV4-1 and TRBJ1-2, with 7 bases that match TRBD1. Sequenced: PBMCs or T cells enriched from blood (not recorded which). In DNA form, the CDR3 reads TGCGCCAGCAGCCAAGGGGAGACAGGGTTCTATGGCTACACCTTC. Translated, it gives CASSQGETGFYGYTF.